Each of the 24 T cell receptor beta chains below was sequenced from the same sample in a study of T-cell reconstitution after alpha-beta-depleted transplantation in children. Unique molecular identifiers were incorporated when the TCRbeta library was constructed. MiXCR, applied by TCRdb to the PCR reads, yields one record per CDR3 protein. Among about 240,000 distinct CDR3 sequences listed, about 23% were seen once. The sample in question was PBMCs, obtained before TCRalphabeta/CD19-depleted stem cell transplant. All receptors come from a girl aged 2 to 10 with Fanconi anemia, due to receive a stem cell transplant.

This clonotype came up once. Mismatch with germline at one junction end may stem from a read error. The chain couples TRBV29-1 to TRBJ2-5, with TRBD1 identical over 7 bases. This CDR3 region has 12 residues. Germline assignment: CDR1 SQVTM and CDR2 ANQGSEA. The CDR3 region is CSIEQGKETQYF. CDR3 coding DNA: TGCAGCATTGAACAGGGGAAAGAGACCCAGTACTTC.

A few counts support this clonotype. CDR3 loop: CATSRDLGQWGQENTIYF. Written as DNA, the CDR3 is TGTGCCACCAGCAGAGATCTCGGCCAGTGGGGTCAGGAAAACACCATATATTTT. The V and J genes are TRBV15 and TRBJ1-3; D call uncertain. This CDR3 region has 18 residues. Germline loops: CDR1 LNHNV, CDR2 YYDKDF (reference sequence). Trimming took 0 bases from V and 6 from J, leaving 21 bases between them.

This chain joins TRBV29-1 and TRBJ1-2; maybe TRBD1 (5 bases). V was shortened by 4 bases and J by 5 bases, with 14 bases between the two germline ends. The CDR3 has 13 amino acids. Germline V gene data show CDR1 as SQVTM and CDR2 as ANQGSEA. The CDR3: CSVVSGGEYGYTF. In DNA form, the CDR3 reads TGCAGCGTTGTTAGCGGAGGGGAATATGGCTACACCTTC.

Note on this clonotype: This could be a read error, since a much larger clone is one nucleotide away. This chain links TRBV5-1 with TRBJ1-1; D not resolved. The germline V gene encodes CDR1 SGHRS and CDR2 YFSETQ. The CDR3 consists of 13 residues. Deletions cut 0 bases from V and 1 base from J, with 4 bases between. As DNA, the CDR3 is TGCGCCAGCAGCTTGGAACCGAACACTGAAGCTTTCTTT. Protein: CASSLEPNTEAFF. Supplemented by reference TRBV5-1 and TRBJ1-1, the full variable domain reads KAGVTQTPRYLIKTRGQQVTLSCSPISGHRSVSWYQQTPGQGLQFLFEYFSETQRNKGNFPGRFSGRQFSNSRSEMNVSTLELGDSALYLCASSLEPNTEAFFGQGTRLTVV.

The DNA of the CDR3 is TGTGCCAGCACCTTCGGGGGATGGTCACACAATGAGCAGTTCTTC. It yields the protein CASTFGGWSHNEQFF. The chain uses TRBV12-3 or TRBV12-4 and TRBJ2-1; TRBD2 is a possible D gene (6 bases). The CDR3 contains 15 residues. V lost 7 bases to trimming and J lost 5 bases, with 18 bases between them.

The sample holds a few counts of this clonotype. Here the CDR3 DNA reads TGCAGTGCTAGAGAAACCTCGACCTACAATGAGCAGTTCTTC. Its protein is CSARETSTYNEQFF. The rearrangement joins TRBV20-1 to TRBJ2-1; no clear D gene. This CDR3 contains 14 residues. V was cut by 0 bases and J by 2 bases, with 8 bases left in between. CDR1 is DFQATT, CDR2 SNEGSKA, per germline (reference sequence).

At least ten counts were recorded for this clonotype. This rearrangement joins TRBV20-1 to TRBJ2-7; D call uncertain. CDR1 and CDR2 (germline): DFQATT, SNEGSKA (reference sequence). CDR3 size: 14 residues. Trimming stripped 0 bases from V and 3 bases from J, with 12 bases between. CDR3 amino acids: CSARDNAKLYEQYF. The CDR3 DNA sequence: TGCAGTGCTAGAGACAATGCGAAACTCTACGAGCAGTACTTC.

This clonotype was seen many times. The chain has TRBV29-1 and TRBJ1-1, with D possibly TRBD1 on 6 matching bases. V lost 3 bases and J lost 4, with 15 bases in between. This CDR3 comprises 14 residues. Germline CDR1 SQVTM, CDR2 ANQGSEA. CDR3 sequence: CSVDLPGVSTEAFF. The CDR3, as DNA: TGCAGCGTTGATCTCCCAGGGGTTTCCACTGAAGCTTTCTTT.

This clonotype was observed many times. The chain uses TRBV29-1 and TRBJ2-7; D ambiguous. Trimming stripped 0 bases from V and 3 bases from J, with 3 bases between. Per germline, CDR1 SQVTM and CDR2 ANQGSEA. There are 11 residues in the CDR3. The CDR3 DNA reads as TGCAGCGTTGAAGAAGTCTACGAGCAGTACTTC. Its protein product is CSVEEVYEQYF.

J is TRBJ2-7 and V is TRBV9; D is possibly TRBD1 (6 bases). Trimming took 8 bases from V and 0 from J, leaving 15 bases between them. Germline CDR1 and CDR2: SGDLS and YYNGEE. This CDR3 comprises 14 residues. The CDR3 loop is CASSVQGSSYEQYF. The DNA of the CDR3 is TGTGCCAGTTCGGTACAGGGCTCCTCCTACGAGCAGTACTTC.

The CDR3 region is CRPRGPGDEQFF. The CDR3 bases are TGCAGGCCAAGGGGTCCTGGGGATGAGCAGTTCTTC. The chain combines TRBV20-1 with TRBJ2-1; a weak D match, TRBD1 (5 bases). CDR1 DFQATT and CDR2 SNEGSKA come from the germline V gene (reference sequence). The CDR3 extends over 12 amino acids.

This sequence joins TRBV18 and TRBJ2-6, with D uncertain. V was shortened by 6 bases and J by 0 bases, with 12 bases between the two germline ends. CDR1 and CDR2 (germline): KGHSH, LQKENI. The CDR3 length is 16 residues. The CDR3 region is CASSNPQYSGANVLTF. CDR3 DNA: TGTGCCAGCTCGAACCCCCAATACTCTGGGGCCAACGTCCTGACTTTC. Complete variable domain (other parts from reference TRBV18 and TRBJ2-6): NAGVMQNPRHLVRRRGQEARLRCSPMKGHSHVYWYRQLPEEGLKFMVYLQKENIIDESGMPKERFSAEFPKEGPSILRIQQVVRGDSAAYFCASSNPQYSGANVLTFGAGSRLTVL.

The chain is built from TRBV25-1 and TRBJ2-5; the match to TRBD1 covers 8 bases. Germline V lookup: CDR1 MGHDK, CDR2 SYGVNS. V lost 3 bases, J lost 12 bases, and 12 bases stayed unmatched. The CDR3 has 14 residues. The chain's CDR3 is CASSDHVPTTGEYF. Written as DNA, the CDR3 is TGTGCCAGCAGTGACCATGTCCCCACGACAGGGGAGTACTTC.

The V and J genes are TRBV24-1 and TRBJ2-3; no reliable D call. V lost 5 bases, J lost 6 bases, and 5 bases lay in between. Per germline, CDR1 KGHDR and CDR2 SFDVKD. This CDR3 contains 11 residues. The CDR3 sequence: CATSVGDTQYF. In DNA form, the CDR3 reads TGTGCCACCAGTGTTGGGGATACGCAGTATTTT.

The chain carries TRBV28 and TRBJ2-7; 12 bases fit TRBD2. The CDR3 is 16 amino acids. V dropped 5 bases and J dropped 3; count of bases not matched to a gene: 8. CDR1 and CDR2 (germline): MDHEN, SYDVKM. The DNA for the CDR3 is TGTGCCAGCAGTCCGACTAGCGGGAGTGGAGGCTACGAGCAGTACTTC. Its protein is CASSPTSGSGGYEQYF.

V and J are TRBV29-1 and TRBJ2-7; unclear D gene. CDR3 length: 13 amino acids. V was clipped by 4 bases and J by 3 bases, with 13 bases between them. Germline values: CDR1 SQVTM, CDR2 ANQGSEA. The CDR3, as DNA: TGCAGCGTTGTCTCAGTCAGGAGCTACGAGCAGTACTTC. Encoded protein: CSVVSVRSYEQYF.

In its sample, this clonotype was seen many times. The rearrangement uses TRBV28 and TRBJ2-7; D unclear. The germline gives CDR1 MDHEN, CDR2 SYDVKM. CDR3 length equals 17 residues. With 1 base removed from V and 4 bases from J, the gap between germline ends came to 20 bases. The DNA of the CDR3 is TGTGCCAGCAGTTTATTCGCAAAATTGCCGGAAGGATACGAGCAGTACTTC. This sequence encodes CASSLFAKLPEGYEQYF.

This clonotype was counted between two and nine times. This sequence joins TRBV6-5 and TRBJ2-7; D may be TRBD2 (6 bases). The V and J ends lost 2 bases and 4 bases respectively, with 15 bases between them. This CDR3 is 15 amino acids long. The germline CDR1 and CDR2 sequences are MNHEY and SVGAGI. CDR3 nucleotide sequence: TGTGCCAGCAGTTACCTAGCCGGGACTTATTACGAGCAGTACTTC. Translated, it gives CASSYLAGTYYEQYF.

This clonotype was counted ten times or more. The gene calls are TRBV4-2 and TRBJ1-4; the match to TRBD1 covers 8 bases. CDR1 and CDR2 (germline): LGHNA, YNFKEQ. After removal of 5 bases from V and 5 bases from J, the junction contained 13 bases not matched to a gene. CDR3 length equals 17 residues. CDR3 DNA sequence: TGTGCCAGCAGCTCCCAAGACAGGGGAGGAAGGAATGAAAAACTGTTTTTT. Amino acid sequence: CASSSQDRGGRNEKLFF.

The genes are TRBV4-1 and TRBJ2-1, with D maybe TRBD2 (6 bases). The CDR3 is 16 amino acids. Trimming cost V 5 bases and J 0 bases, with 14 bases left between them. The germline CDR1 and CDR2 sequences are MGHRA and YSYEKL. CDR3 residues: CASSSTGVTSYNEQFF. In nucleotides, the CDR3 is TGCGCCAGCAGCTCAACGGGGGTTACCTCCTACAATGAGCAGTTCTTC.

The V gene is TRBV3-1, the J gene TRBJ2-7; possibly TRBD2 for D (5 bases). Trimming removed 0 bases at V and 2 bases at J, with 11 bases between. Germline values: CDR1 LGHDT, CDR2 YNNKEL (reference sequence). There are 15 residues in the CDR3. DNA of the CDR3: TGTGCCAGCAGCCAAGAAGGGAATAGCGCCTACGAGCAGTACTTC. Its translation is CASSQEGNSAYEQYF.

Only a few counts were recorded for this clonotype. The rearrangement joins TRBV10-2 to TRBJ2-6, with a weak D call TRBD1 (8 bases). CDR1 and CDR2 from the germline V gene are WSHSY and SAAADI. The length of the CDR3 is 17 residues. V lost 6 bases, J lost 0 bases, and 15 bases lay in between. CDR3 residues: CASRTGEGSSGANVLTF. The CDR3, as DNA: TGCGCCAGCAGGACAGGGGAGGGGAGCTCTGGGGCCAACGTCCTGACTTTC.

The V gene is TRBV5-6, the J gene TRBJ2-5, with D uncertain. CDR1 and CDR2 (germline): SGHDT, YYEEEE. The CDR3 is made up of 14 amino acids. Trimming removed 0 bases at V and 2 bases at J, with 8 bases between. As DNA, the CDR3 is TGTGCCAGCAGCTTGGTGGGGATTCAAGAGACCCAGTACTTC. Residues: CASSLVGIQETQYF.

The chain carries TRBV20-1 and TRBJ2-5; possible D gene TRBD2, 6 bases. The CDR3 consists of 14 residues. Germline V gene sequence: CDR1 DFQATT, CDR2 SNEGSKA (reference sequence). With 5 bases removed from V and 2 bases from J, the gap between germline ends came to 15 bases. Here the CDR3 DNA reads TGCAGTGCTGCTGGCGGGGCGGTGCAAGAGACCCAGTACTTC. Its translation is CSAAGGAVQETQYF.